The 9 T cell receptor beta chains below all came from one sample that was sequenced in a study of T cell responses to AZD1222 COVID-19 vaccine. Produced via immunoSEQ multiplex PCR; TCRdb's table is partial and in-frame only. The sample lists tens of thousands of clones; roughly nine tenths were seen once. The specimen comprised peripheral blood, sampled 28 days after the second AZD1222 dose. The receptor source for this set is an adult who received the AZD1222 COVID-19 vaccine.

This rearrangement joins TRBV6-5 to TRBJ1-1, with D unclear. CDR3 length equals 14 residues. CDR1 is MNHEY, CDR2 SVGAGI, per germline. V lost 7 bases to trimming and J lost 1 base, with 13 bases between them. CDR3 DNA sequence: TGTGCCAGCAATTTCTTTCAGCAGAACACTGAAGCTTTCTTT. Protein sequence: CASNFFQQNTEAFF.

For the CDR3, the DNA is TGTGCCAGCAGCTTAGAAGCGGGGGGACCCGGGGAGCTGTTTTTT. Encoded protein: CASSLEAGGPGELFF. The chain has TRBV7-2 and TRBJ2-2, with 9 bases matching TRBD2. CDR3 length: 15 amino acids. The germline gives CDR1 SGHTA, CDR2 FQGNSA. V shed 1 base, J shed 6 bases, and the junction held 3 bases outside the gene matches.

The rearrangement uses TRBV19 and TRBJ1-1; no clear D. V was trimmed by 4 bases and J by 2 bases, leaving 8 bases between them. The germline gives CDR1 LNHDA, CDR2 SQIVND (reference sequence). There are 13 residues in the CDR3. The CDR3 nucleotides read TGTGCCAGTAGTAGGGGATTCAACACTGAAGCTTTCTTT. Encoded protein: CASSRGFNTEAFF.

In DNA form, the CDR3 reads TGCGCCAGCAGCTTGGGACGGAACTATGGCTACACCTTC. Residues: CASSLGRNYGYTF. The V call is TRBV5-1, the J call TRBJ1-2; no definite D call. Germline CDR1 reads SGHRS; CDR2 reads YFSETQ. The V end was cut by 0 bases, the J end by 2 bases, with 5 bases between. The CDR3 consists of 13 residues. The full variable domain, rest sourced from reference TRBV5-1 and TRBJ1-2, is KAGVTQTPRYLIKTRGQQVTLSCSPISGHRSVSWYQQTPGQGLQFLFEYFSETQRNKGNFPGRFSGRQFSNSRSEMNVSTLELGDSALYLCASSLGRNYGYTFGSGTRLTVV.

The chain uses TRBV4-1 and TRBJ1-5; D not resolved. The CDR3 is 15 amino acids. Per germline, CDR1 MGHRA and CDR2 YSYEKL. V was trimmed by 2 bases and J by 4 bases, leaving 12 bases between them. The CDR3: CASSQRAGENQPQHF. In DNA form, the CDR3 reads TGCGCCAGCAGCCAACGGGCCGGAGAAAATCAGCCCCAGCATTTT.

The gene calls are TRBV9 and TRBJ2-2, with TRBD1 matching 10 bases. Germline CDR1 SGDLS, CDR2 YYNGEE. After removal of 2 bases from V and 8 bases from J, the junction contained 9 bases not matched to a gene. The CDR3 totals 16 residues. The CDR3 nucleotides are TGTGCCAGCAGCGTGACAGGGGGCGCGGGGGTAGGGGAGCTGTTTTTT. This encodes CASSVTGGAGVGELFF.

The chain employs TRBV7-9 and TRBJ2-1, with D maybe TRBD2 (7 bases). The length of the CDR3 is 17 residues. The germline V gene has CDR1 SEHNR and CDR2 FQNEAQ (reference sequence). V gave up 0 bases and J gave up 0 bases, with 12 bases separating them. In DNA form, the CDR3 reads TGTGCCAGCAGCTTAGCGGGGCGGGGGCTCTCCTACAATGAGCAGTTCTTC. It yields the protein CASSLAGRGLSYNEQFF.

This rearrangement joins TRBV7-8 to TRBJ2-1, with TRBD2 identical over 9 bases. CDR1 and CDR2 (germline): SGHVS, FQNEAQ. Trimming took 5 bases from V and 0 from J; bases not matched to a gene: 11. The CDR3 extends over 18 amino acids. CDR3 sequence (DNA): TGTGCCAGCAGCCTCTTAGCGGGGGCCCCTAGCTCCTACAATGAGCAGTTCTTC. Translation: CASSLLAGAPSSYNEQFF.

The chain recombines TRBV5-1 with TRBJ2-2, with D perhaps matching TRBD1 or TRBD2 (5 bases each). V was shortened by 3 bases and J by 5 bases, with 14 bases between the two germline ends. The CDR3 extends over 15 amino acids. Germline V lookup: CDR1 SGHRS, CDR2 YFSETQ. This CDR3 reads CASSWGRSRTGELFF. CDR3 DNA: TGCGCCAGCAGCTGGGGACGAAGCCGAACCGGGGAGCTGTTTTTT.